This passage covers 29 T cell receptor beta chains from one sample sequenced in a study of T cells in Graves' hyperthyroidism and ophthalmopathy. RNA transcripts provided the source from which TCR beta CDR3 regions were amplified. A set of HTBI primers served as the primers for a first-round RT-PCR of the TCR CDR3. TCRdb processed the multiplex PCR reads anew with MiXCR; each CDR3 protein has one entry. The table records roughly 570,000 distinct CDR3 sequences, under 60% of them present only once. Material: peripheral blood or thyroid tissue (not recorded which). Every receptor here comes from an adult woman with Graves' disease, either hyperthyroidism or ophthalmopathy (not recorded which).

This clonotype was seen more than once but under ten times. The chain recombines TRBV10-1 with TRBJ1-2; TRBD1 is a possible D gene (5 bases). This CDR3 is built from 13 residues. V lost 2 bases to trimming and J lost 6 bases, with 10 bases between them. Germline CDR1 reads WNHNN; CDR2 reads SYGVQD (reference sequence). The CDR3 coding sequence is TGCGCCAGCAGTGAGCGGGGCAGGGATGGCTACACCTTC. As protein: CASSERGRDGYTF.

The chain joins TRBV6-5 to TRBJ2-7; 10 bases map to TRBD1. The CDR3 contains 14 residues. The germline V gene has CDR1 MNHEY and CDR2 SVGAGI. Unmatched junction bases numbered 8, after V lost 6 bases and J lost 6 bases. CDR3 sequence: CASSRDRGLCEQYF. CDR3 nucleotide sequence: TGTGCCAGCAGCCGGGACAGGGGCCTTTGCGAGCAGTACTTC.

This chain joins TRBV7-8 and TRBJ2-7; the match to TRBD2 covers 9 bases. Germline trimming cut 1 base from V and 3 bases from J; bases unmatched to any gene: 4. Germline loops: CDR1 SGHVS, CDR2 FQNEAQ. The CDR3 runs to 15 residues. The CDR3 coding sequence is TGTGCCAGCAGCTTAGTCTCTAGCGGGAACTACGAGCAGTACTTC. It codes for CASSLVSSGNYEQYF. Full variable domain (remainder filled in from reference TRBV7-8 and TRBJ2-7): GAGVSQSPRYKVAKRGQDVALRCDPISGHVSLFWYQQALGQGPEFLTYFQNEAQLDKSGLPSDRFFAERPEGSVSTLKIQRTQQEDSAVYLCASSLVSSGNYEQYFGPGTRLTVT.

This clonotype came up many times. The genes are TRBV12-3 or TRBV12-4 and TRBJ2-7; D may be TRBD2 (6 bases). The CDR3 extends over 13 amino acids. V shed 1 base and J shed 4 bases, with 8 bases lying between them. The CDR3 here is CASSLGAGYEQYF. In DNA, the CDR3 is TGTGCCAGCAGTTTAGGGGCGGGGTACGAGCAGTACTTC.

As concerns this clonotype: An end of the junction differs from the germline gene, which may be a read error. The V gene is TRBV10-3, the J gene TRBJ1-1; D is possibly TRBD1 (6 bases). From germline, CDR1 is ENHRY and CDR2 SYGVKD. The CDR3 is made up of 8 amino acids. The DNA of the CDR3 is TGTGCCATCAGTGCAGGGGTTTTT. Amino acids: CAISAGVF.

The rearrangement joins TRBV7-9 to TRBJ1-5; D is unclear. The V gene's germline CDR1 is SEHNR and CDR2 FQNEAQ (reference sequence). Trimming removed 0 bases from V and 9 bases from J, with 0 bases in between. The CDR3 contains 10 residues. CDR3 sequence reads: CASSLAPQHF. The CDR3, as DNA: TGTGCCAGCAGCTTAGCGCCCCAGCATTTT.

This clonotype was recorded many times. J is TRBJ2-7 and V is TRBV24-1; D ambiguous. The length of the CDR3 is 14 residues. V shed 1 base and J shed 4 bases, with 10 bases lying between them. Germline-derived CDR1 and CDR2 are KGHDR and SFDVKD. The chain's CDR3 is CATSDFKDPYEQYF. As DNA, the CDR3 is TGTGCCACCAGTGATTTTAAAGACCCATACGAGCAGTACTTC.

The sample holds one count of this clonotype. This CDR3 is CAIGTGGNPTGRYNTEAFF. The CDR3 DNA is TGCGCCATCGGGACAGGGGGCAATCCGACAGGACGTTATAACACTGAAGCTTTCTTT. The gene calls are TRBV10-2 and TRBJ1-1; 12 bases map to TRBD1. The CDR3 runs 19 residues. Looked up from germline, CDR1 is WSHSY and CDR2 is SAAADI. V shed 10 bases and J 2 bases; nucleotides not matched to a gene: 20.

This clonotype was observed many times. This chain links TRBV6-1 with TRBJ1-2; D perhaps matches TRBD1 (5 bases). The CDR3 has 14 amino acids. From germline, CDR1 is MNHNS and CDR2 SASEGT. V was pared by 4 bases and J by 6 bases, with 15 bases between. This chain's CDR3 is CASSVGAQTHGYTF. CDR3 nucleotide sequence: TGTGCCAGCAGTGTAGGGGCCCAGACCCATGGCTACACCTTC.

The table lists this clonotype with many counts. V is TRBV12-3 or TRBV12-4 and J is TRBJ2-5, with a possible D match to TRBD2 (5 bases). V was pared by 4 bases and J by 6 bases, with 12 bases between. The CDR3 consists of 13 residues. CDR3 in amino acids: CASSSGLYQTQYF. CDR3 DNA: TGTGCCAGCAGTTCCGGACTTTACCAGACCCAGTACTTC.

This clonotype appeared many times. V is TRBV3-1 and J is TRBJ1-5; D remains unclear. This CDR3 is built from 11 residues. The V gene's germline CDR1 is LGHDT and CDR2 YNNKEL (reference sequence). V lost 0 bases to trimming and J lost 11 bases, with 5 bases between them. The CDR3 sequence is CASSQDGAQHF. Here the CDR3 DNA reads TGTGCCAGCAGCCAAGACGGGGCCCAGCATTTT.

Turning to this clonotype: This clone may be a read error of a much larger clone one base away. The J gene is TRBJ2-2, the V gene TRBV4-1, with 11 bases lining up with TRBD2. This CDR3 has 16 residues. Per the germline V gene, CDR1 is MGHRA and CDR2 is YSYEKL. CDR3 protein: CASSLNSGRATGELVF. In nucleotides, the CDR3 is TGCGCCAGCAGCCTGAATAGCGGGAGGGCAACCGGGGAGCTGGTTTTT.

The chain carries TRBV7-9 and TRBJ1-4, with D unclear. Germline CDR1 and CDR2: SEHNR and FQNEAQ (reference sequence). This CDR3 region has 12 residues. The germline V and J ends were trimmed by 2 bases and 7 bases, with 5 bases remaining between them. CDR3 in amino acids: CASSLPGEKLFF. Written as DNA, the CDR3 is TGTGCCAGCAGCTTACCCGGTGAAAAACTGTTTTTT. The whole variable domain, filled in from reference TRBV7-9 and TRBJ1-4, reads DTGVSQNPRHKITKRGQNVTFRCDPISEHNRLYWYRQTLGQGPEFLTYFQNEAQLEKSRLLSDRFSAERPKGSFSTLEIQRTEQGDSAMYLCASSLPGEKLFFGSGTQLSVL.

This clonotype was recorded at least ten times. The chain is built from TRBV7-2 and TRBJ1-1; D is undetermined. The CDR3 is 12 amino acids. The V gene's germline CDR1 is SGHTA and CDR2 FQGNSA. Trimming removed 7 bases at V and 8 bases at J, with 14 bases between. CDR3 amino acids: CASNPRMGEAFF. The CDR3 nucleotides are TGTGCCAGCAACCCACGTATGGGGGAAGCTTTCTTT.

This clonotype was counted many times. The V call is TRBV5-1, the J call TRBJ2-7; TRBD1 matches 7 bases. CDR1 SGHRS and CDR2 YFSETQ come from the germline V gene. CDR3 length equals 14 residues. J gave up 0 bases and V 2 bases, and 2 bases lay outside the gene matches. This chain's CDR3 is CASSFNRGSYEQYF. The DNA for the CDR3 is TGCGCCAGCAGCTTCAACAGGGGCTCCTACGAGCAGTACTTC.

The chain has TRBV5-1 and TRBJ1-5; 8 bases agree with TRBD1. V was pared by 4 bases and J by 4 bases, with 10 bases of the junction left unmatched. Germline CDR1 SGHRS, CDR2 YFSETQ. The CDR3 loop spans 16 amino acids. This CDR3 reads CASSRNPGTGNQPQHF. CDR3 coding DNA: TGCGCCAGCAGCCGAAATCCCGGGACAGGTAATCAGCCCCAGCATTTT.

This clonotype was seen at least ten times. V is TRBV7-9 and J is TRBJ2-5; D remains ambiguous. CDR3 length: 13 residues. Germline values: CDR1 SEHNR, CDR2 FQNEAQ (reference sequence). V was cut by 2 bases and J by 5 bases, with 9 bases left in between. The CDR3 here is CASSLFEYETQYF. DNA of the CDR3: TGTGCCAGCAGCTTATTTGAGTATGAGACCCAGTACTTC.

The rearrangement uses TRBV6-2 or TRBV6-3 and TRBJ1-2; D ambiguous. This CDR3 comprises 13 residues. Trimming left V 2 bases short and J 2 bases short, with 6 bases between. From germline, CDR1 is MNHEY and CDR2 SVGEGT. The CDR3 bases are TGTGCCAGCAGTTACAACGGAAACTATGGCTACACCTTC. It yields the protein CASSYNGNYGYTF.

Regarding this clonotype: A much bigger clone sits one base away, suggesting this may be a read error. This chain uses TRBV7-3 with TRBJ1-3; a possible D gene is TRBD1 (6 bases). Germline V lookup: CDR1 SGHTA, CDR2 FQGTGA. The CDR3 sequence is 16 residues long. The CDR3 here is CASSTAQGDPGSTIYF. In DNA, the CDR3 is TGCGCCAGCAGCACGGCACAGGGTGATCCTGGAAGCACCATATATTTT.

This rearrangement joins TRBV30 to TRBJ2-7, with D possibly being TRBD2 (6 bases). The CDR3 totals 12 residues. Germline V CDR1 and CDR2: GTSNPN, SVGIG (reference sequence). V lost 5 bases to trimming and J lost 2 bases, with 10 bases between them. In DNA, the CDR3 is TGTGCCTGGGGCCGGGGGACCTACGAGCAGTACTTC. This encodes CAWGRGTYEQYF.

This clonotype was counted many times. The rearrangement uses TRBV20-1 and TRBJ1-5, with D perhaps TRBD1 (6 bases). The germline V and J ends were trimmed by 6 bases and 6 bases, with 18 bases remaining between them. The germline V gene encodes CDR1 DFQATT and CDR2 SNEGSKA (reference sequence). The CDR3 is 14 residues long. Here the CDR3 DNA reads TGCAGTGCCCTGATCTCAGGGGCGAGTCAGCCCCAGCATTTT. Translation gives CSALISGASQPQHF.

V is TRBV29-1 and J is TRBJ1-6; D is possibly TRBD1 (6 bases). Germline CDR1 and CDR2: SQVTM and ANQGSEA. V was trimmed by 8 bases and J by 10 bases, leaving 18 bases between them. This CDR3 is built from 13 residues. CDR3 protein: CSSLTGRGSPLHF. The CDR3 DNA reads TGCAGCAGTTTAACAGGGCGAGGATCACCCCTCCACTTT.

The CDR3: CASSGQLHYGYTF. CDR3 bases: TGTGCCAGCTCCGGACAGCTCCACTATGGCTACACCTTC. The chain recombines TRBV2 with TRBJ1-2; possibly TRBD1 for D (6 bases). Germline V gene sequence: CDR1 SNHLY, CDR2 FYNNEI. This CDR3 is built from 13 residues. V was clipped by 8 bases and J by 3 bases, with 13 bases between them.

V and J are TRBV25-1 and TRBJ1-1, with TRBD1 as a possible D gene (5 bases). V lost 5 bases and J lost 2, with 21 bases in between. The CDR3 has 17 amino acids. Germline V gene data show CDR1 as MGHDK and CDR2 as SYGVNS. CDR3 protein: CASSHHPGGDYNTEAFF. CDR3 coding DNA: TGTGCCAGCAGTCACCACCCTGGGGGTGATTATAACACTGAAGCTTTCTTT.

The rearrangement uses TRBV5-8 and TRBJ2-7; 9 bases fit TRBD1. V shed 10 bases, J shed 5 bases, and the junction held 1 base outside the gene matches. The CDR3 runs 10 residues. The germline V gene has CDR1 SGHTS and CDR2 YDEGEE. Written as DNA, the CDR3 is TGTGCCGGGACAGGGAACGAGCAGTACTTC. It yields the protein CAGTGNEQYF.

This clonotype has ten or more counts. The chain carries TRBV3-1 and TRBJ1-4; D gene ambiguous. Germline V gene sequence: CDR1 LGHDT, CDR2 YNNKEL (reference sequence). The germline V and J ends were trimmed by 1 base and 7 bases, with 10 bases remaining between them. The length of the CDR3 is 14 residues. CDR3: CASSQALHGEKLFF. The CDR3 nucleotides are TGTGCCAGCAGCCAAGCCCTCCACGGTGAAAAACTGTTTTTT.

This clonotype appeared many times. At one end, the junction sequence differs from germline, possibly due to a read error. The genes are TRBV11-2 and TRBJ1-1; tentatively, D is TRBD1 (5 bases). CDR1 SGHAT and CDR2 FQNNGV come from the germline V gene. There are 14 residues in the CDR3. The CDR3 sequence is CASSLEGPGTEAFF. In DNA, the CDR3 is TGTGCCAGCAGCCTAGAGGGGCCTGGCACTGAAGCTTTCTTT.

This clonotype has a count of ten or more. The chain couples TRBV12-3 or TRBV12-4 to TRBJ1-3; D ambiguous. Trimming stripped 3 bases from V and 2 bases from J, with 11 bases between. CDR3 size: 15 residues. This CDR3 is CASSFNGVAGNTIYF. DNA for the CDR3: TGTGCCAGCAGTTTCAACGGGGTCGCTGGAAACACCATATATTTT.

Many counts were recorded for this clonotype. The chain employs TRBV7-3 and TRBJ2-2, with 13 bases that match TRBD2. This CDR3 comprises 18 residues. With V trimmed by 2 bases and J by 0 bases, 3 bases remained unmatched. The germline V gene encodes CDR1 SGHTA and CDR2 FQGTGA. The CDR3 DNA is TGTGCCAGCAGCTTACGACTAGCGGGAGGTGCGAACACCGGGGAGCTGTTTTTT. Its protein is CASSLRLAGGANTGELFF.